Described below is a single TCR beta chain sequence and its context. The V gene's germline CDR1 is SGDLS and CDR2 YYNGEE. The CDR3 covers 13 residues. V shed 4 bases and J shed 5 bases, with 12 bases lying between them. The data were obtained in a study of blood T cell repertoires in COVID-19. The overall study: From the United States, Italy and Spain came samples of acute and convalescent COVID-19. PBMCs, B-cell-depleted T cells, or T cells were the source of the cDNA or gDNA that made up the material.

Study processing details: Nucleated cell counts were estimated from reference gene primer amplification. TCRdb keeps only in-frame clones here, not all; method: immunoSEQ multiplex PCR. V and J calls and clone size are copied from that table; D and trimming were computed from the DNA. The repertoire includes 110,000 to 150,000 clones, around 80% of them detected once, and approximately 3.6% sits in the top ten. The sample taken for sequencing was peripheral blood. The chain is built from TRBV9 and TRBJ1-1, with D tentatively TRBD1 (5 bases). The source of this sequence is a man aged 55 to 70 with acute or convalescent COVID-19. CDR3 amino acids: CASSPPGGTEAFF. CDR3 sequence (DNA): TGTGCCAGCAGCCCACCGGGGGGGACTGAAGCTTTCTTT.